This T cell receptor (beta chain) appears in the sequencing data of a study of identical twins (dated by TCRdb to the mid-2010s). Regarding the research as a whole: TCR alpha and beta repertoires from monozygotic twins, unrelated adults of various ages and cord blood were deep-sequenced to test whether fetal clonotypes persist. Replicate twin experiments were performed at different times using different library preparation protocols to rule out contamination.

What the research found in general, with its limitations: Compared with coincidental sharing between unrelated individuals, out-of-frame TCR alpha sequences shared between twins had an excess of sequences with low generation probability. Out-of-frame TCR alpha sharing in monozygotic twins was systematically underestimated by recombination models, whereas sharing between unrelated individuals was in agreement with the recombination models. Because the same donors could not be followed over many years, the conclusions relied on cross-sectional statistical analysis. Abundant cord blood beta clonotypes carried fewer insertions; young adult naive repertoires showed a weaker similar trend, while memory repertoires showed none. Zero-insertion analyses could be partly confounded by invariant T cells such as MAIT and iNKT, although diverse VJ usage argued against such confounding for most clonotypes. A weaker excess of twin sharing was found in beta out-of-frame sequences because the signal-to-noise ratio was lowered by fewer shared sequences.

The library was generated by 5' RACE. The reads were generated on an Illumina HiSeq 2000. Template switching added a universal primer binding site, and the final cDNA carried a unique molecular identifier that allowed TCR cDNA molecules to be counted accurately. First-strand cDNA for TCR alpha and beta chains was synthesized from specific primers in the conserved constant-segment region. To control for contamination, every cDNA library carried two barcodes: a SMART-Mk sample barcode plus Illumina barcodes. TruSeq adapter sequences and Illumina sample barcodes were added in two successive PCR steps. The TCR alpha and beta cDNA libraries were sequenced on the Illumina HiSeq platform using custom primers. The authors processed their data as follows. MiGEC was used to process raw reads and extract unique molecular identifiers, and MiXCR was used to find CDR3 positions. For each individual, recombination models were inferred using an EM algorithm with the repgenHMM and IGoR tools. The tcR package in R was used for shared clonotype analysis, with sharing normalized by the product of cloneset sizes. To study raw recombination free of thymic and clonal selection effects, out-of-frame nonproductive sequences were analyzed. Starting from the raw public reads, TCRdb applied fastp trimming at Q25, assembled clones with MiXCR and retained in-frame beta chains. Every distinct CDR3 protein forms one entry, paired with its most common genes and DNA. These V and J calls are TCRdb output, not the study's own analysis. This sample lists a few hundred thousand distinct CDR3 sequences; approximately 8.3% were detected once. The ten most abundant clones make up less than 4% of the sample.

This clonotype showed up many times. The antigen this receptor binds is unknown. No quality values exist for individual bases; no much larger clone is one base distant. All donors were healthy Caucasians. Three pairs of female monozygotic twins, all aged roughly 18 to 29 years, made up the twin cohort. Positive isolation kits from Invitrogen were used to isolate CD4+ and CD8+ T cell populations. The CDR3, from cysteine to phenylalanine, totals 14 residues. Solely the CDR3 DNA is kept, with 42 bases framed from the first base. Trimming removed 4 bases from V and 4 bases from J; the gene matches leave 6 bases unexplained. CDR1 and CDR2 were assigned from the germline V gene (reference sequence) as MNHEY and SMNVEV. The same sample was also used in a study of yellow fever vaccine responses in identical twins. As the second paper documents: The authors reported that the T cell response to vaccination in identical twins appeared partly convergent and partly personalized. In identical twins, the study followed T cell clones that responded to the vaccine with precision.

The chain links TRBV27 with TRBJ2-5, with 7 middle bases fitting TRBD2. This receptor was taken from a woman under 30 in good health. What was sequenced was CD8+ T cells sorted from blood. The CDR3: CASSSREGRETQYF. The bases read TGTGCCAGCAGTTCCAGGGAGGGTCGAGAGACCCAGTACTTC.